One and the same sample provided the 18 T cell receptor beta chains below, sequenced in a study of PD-L1 blockade in urothelial cancer. Produced via immunoSEQ multiplex PCR; TCRdb's table is partial and in-frame only. The sample holds around 100,000 clones; 90% are singletons and the top ten take 1.5% to 2%. This sample's time point: pretreatment peripheral blood. The material was PBMCs, obtained around atezolizumab (anti-PD-L1) treatment. These receptors all stem from a man in his 60s with urothelial cancer.

V is TRBV6-5 and J is TRBJ2-7; D gene ambiguous. V gave up 6 bases and J gave up 3 bases, with 6 bases separating them. The CDR3 sequence is 11 residues long. Germline assignment: CDR1 MNHEY and CDR2 SVGAGI. CDR3 sequence: CASSSRYEQYF. CDR3 coding DNA: TGTGCCAGCAGCTCCCGCTACGAGCAGTACTTC.

The chain combines TRBV11-2 with TRBJ1-1; D remains ambiguous. CDR3 length equals 12 residues. The germline gives CDR1 SGHAT, CDR2 FQNNGV. Trimming shortened V by 3 bases and J by 3 bases, and 5 bases separated the two germline ends. The chain's CDR3 is CASSLSDTEAFF. The CDR3, as DNA: TGTGCCAGCAGCTTGAGCGACACTGAAGCTTTCTTT. The full variable domain, completed using reference TRBV11-2 and TRBJ1-1, is EAGVAQSPRYKIIEKRQSVAFWCNPISGHATLYWYQQILGQGPKLLIQFQNNGVVDDSQLPKDRFSAERLKGVDSTLKIQPAKLEDSAVYLCASSLSDTEAFFGQGTRLTVV.

This clone has only one observation. The rearrangement links TRBV6-1 to TRBJ2-7; perhaps TRBD1 as D (6 bases). Germline V lookup: CDR1 MNHNS, CDR2 SASEGT. V was trimmed by 7 bases and J by 6 bases, leaving 19 bases between them. The CDR3 is 14 residues long. The CDR3 spells CASKLGQPSVEQYF. The CDR3, as DNA: TGTGCCAGCAAACTAGGACAGCCTTCGGTCGAGCAGTACTTC.

The chain uses TRBV6-5 and TRBJ1-3, with 8 nucleotides matching TRBD1. J lost 0 bases, V lost 7 bases, and 2 bases had no gene match. Germline values: CDR1 MNHEY, CDR2 SVGAGI. There are 14 residues in the CDR3. The CDR3 DNA reads TGTGCCAGCAATACAGGGGGCTCTGGAAACACCATATATTTT. As protein: CASNTGGSGNTIYF.

This clone was seen once. The chain is built from TRBV4-3 and TRBJ2-1; D is unresolved. CDR1 is LGHNA, CDR2 YSLEER, per germline. Trimming pared 1 base from V and 2 bases from J, leaving 6 bases between. The CDR3 sequence is 14 residues long. CDR3 sequence: CASSQVSTYNEQFF. CDR3 in DNA: TGCGCCAGCAGCCAAGTGTCTACCTACAATGAGCAGTTCTTC.

CDR3 residues: CASTGRLALARKDTGELFF. Here the CDR3 DNA reads TGTGCCAGCACTGGACGATTAGCACTAGCCCGGAAGGATACCGGGGAGCTGTTTTTT. V and J are TRBV7-6 and TRBJ2-2; D possibly corresponds to TRBD2 (6 bases). There are 19 residues in the CDR3. Germline lookup yields CDR1 SGHVS and CDR2 FNYEAQ. With 7 bases removed from V and 5 bases from J, the gap between germline ends came to 29 bases.

This chain joins TRBV23-1 and TRBJ2-2; weak D call: TRBD1 (5 bases). TRBV23-1 is given ORF status, its function remaining uncertain. The CDR3 contains 17 residues. V lost 0 bases, J lost 0 bases, and 11 bases lay in between. CDR3 sequence reads: CASSQSLRQPNTGELFF. CDR3 bases: TGCGCCAGCAGTCAATCACTCAGACAGCCGAACACCGGGGAGCTGTTTTTT.

J is TRBJ1-5 and V is TRBV7-2; TRBD1 matches at 9 bases. The germline V gene encodes CDR1 SGHTA and CDR2 FQGNSA. V trimming: 5 bases; J trimming: 5 bases; junction bases outside the gene matches: 7. This CDR3 has 15 residues. CDR3 nucleotides: TGTGCCAGCAGCAAGGACAGGGGAGGAGATCAGCCCCAGCATTTT. Translating it yields CASSKDRGGDQPQHF.

CDR3 nucleotides: TGTGCCAGCACCAGGACAGGGAGCTACGAGCAGTACTTC. Amino acid sequence: CASTRTGSYEQYF. The chain links TRBV27 to TRBJ2-7, with 8 bases fitting TRBD1. The CDR3 spans 13 residues. The germline gives CDR1 MNHEY, CDR2 SMNVEV (reference sequence). J was trimmed by 3 bases and V by 7 bases; bases with no gene match: 5.

V and J are TRBV27 and TRBJ1-6, with D tentatively TRBD1 (6 bases). The V gene lost 0 bases and the J gene lost 4 bases, with 10 bases spanning the gap. The CDR3 has 16 residues. Germline CDR1 is MNHEY and CDR2 is SMNVEV (reference sequence). The CDR3 sequence is CASSLSAGEYNSPLHF. The CDR3 DNA is TGTGCCAGCAGTTTATCGGCAGGGGAATATAATTCACCCCTCCACTTT.

J is TRBJ2-7 and V is TRBV5-1; 12 bases line up with TRBD2. The germline CDR1 and CDR2 sequences are SGHRS and YFSETQ. The CDR3 loop spans 14 amino acids. Trimming took 4 bases from V and 6 from J; bases not matched to a gene: 5. Here the CDR3 DNA reads TGCGCCAGCAGCCTGACTAGCGGGAGTGCCGAGCAGTACTTC. This translates into CASSLTSGSAEQYF.

J is TRBJ2-3 and V is TRBV10-1, with a possible D match to TRBD2 (6 bases). The CDR3 is made up of 14 amino acids. Germline values: CDR1 WNHNN, CDR2 SYGVQD (reference sequence). Trimming cost V 3 bases and J 3 bases, with 10 bases left between them. CDR3 sequence reads: CASSDTGVTDTQYF. The CDR3 DNA follows: TGCGCCAGCAGTGATACGGGGGTTACAGATACGCAGTATTTT.

This chain connects TRBV20-1 to TRBJ2-7; D might be TRBD1 (6 bases). V was cut by 3 bases and J by 11 bases, with 14 bases left in between. CDR3 length equals 11 residues. Germline loops: CDR1 DFQATT, CDR2 SNEGSKA (reference sequence). The CDR3 is CSARDRLLEYF. The CDR3 DNA is TGCAGTGCTAGGGACAGACTGTTGGAGTACTTC.

This chain joins TRBV19 and TRBJ2-7; 9 bases match TRBD1. CDR3 size: 16 residues. The V segment lost 1 base and the J segment 2 bases; nucleotides outside the gene matches: 6. Per germline, CDR1 LNHDA and CDR2 SQIVND (reference sequence). CDR3 loop: CASSIAGTGNAYEQYF. DNA for the CDR3: TGTGCCAGTAGTATAGCCGGGACAGGGAACGCCTACGAGCAGTACTTC.

The chain is built from TRBV10-3 and TRBJ1-2; D call uncertain. CDR3 length: 12 amino acids. The germline V gene has CDR1 ENHRY and CDR2 SYGVKD. V was clipped by 10 bases and J by 8 bases, with 17 bases between them. CDR3 sequence: CASSPTWRGYTF. In nucleotides, the CDR3 is TGTGCCAGCAGCCCGACTTGGCGGGGCTACACCTTC.

The chain links TRBV7-2 to TRBJ1-1; 11 positions agree with TRBD1. The germline V gene encodes CDR1 SGHTA and CDR2 FQGNSA. The CDR3 contains 14 residues. V lost 3 bases and J lost 7; bases outside the gene matches: 4. CDR3 residues: CASSLGGTGGEAFF. The CDR3 bases are TGTGCCAGCAGCTTGGGAGGGACAGGGGGTGAAGCTTTCTTT.

This clone has a single count. V and J are TRBV18 and TRBJ2-1; 11 nucleotides line up with TRBD2. Trimming at V came to 3 bases and at J to 4 bases, leaving 14 bases not matched to a gene. Germline assignment: CDR1 KGHSH and CDR2 LQKENI. The CDR3 runs to 19 residues. The CDR3 sequence is CASSPGTSGYNWVYNEQFF. The DNA of the CDR3 is TGTGCCAGCTCACCCGGGACTAGCGGCTATAATTGGGTATACAATGAGCAGTTCTTC.

V is TRBV28 and J is TRBJ1-1; D is perhaps TRBD1 (6 bases). V dropped 3 bases and J dropped 2 bases, with 13 bases sitting between them. The germline CDR1 and CDR2 sequences are MDHEN and SYDVKM. This CDR3 is 15 amino acids long. The DNA for the CDR3 is TGTGCCAGCAGTTTCATTGGGACAAGTAACACTGAAGCTTTCTTT. It translates to CASSFIGTSNTEAFF.